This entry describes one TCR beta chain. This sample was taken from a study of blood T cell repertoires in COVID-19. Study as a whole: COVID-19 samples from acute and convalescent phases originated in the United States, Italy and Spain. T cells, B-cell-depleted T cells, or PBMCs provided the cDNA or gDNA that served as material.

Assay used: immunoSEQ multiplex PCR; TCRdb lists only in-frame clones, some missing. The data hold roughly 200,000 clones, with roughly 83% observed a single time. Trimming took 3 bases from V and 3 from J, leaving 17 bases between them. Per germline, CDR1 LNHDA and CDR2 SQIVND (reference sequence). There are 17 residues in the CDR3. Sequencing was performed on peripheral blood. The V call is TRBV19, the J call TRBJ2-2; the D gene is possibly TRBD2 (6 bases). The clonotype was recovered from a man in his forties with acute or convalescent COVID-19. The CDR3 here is CASSIISAGGDTGELFF. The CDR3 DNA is TGTGCCAGTAGTATTATTTCCGCCGGCGGGGACACCGGGGAGCTGTTTTTT.